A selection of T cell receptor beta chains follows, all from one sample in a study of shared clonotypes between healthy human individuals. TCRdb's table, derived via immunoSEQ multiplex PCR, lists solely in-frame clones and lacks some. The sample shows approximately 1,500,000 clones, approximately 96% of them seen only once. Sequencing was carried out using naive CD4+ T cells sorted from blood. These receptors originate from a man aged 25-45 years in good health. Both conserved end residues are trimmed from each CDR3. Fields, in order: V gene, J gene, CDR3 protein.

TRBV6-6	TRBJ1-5	ASSRTASNQPQH
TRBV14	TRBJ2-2	ASRNSGNAGELF
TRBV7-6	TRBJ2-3	ASSSSTLAGYTDTQY
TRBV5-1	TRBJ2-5	ASSYGGGAKETQY
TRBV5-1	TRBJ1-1	ASSFRASTEAF
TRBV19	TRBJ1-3	ASKADRTGNTIY
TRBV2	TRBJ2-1	ASSEARQLDEQF
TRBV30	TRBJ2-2	AWNPTGELF
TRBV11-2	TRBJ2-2	ASSLVPGRGTGELF
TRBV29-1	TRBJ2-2	SVDGTGTGELF
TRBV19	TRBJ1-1	ASTPDRKNTEAF
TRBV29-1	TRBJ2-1	SVAGPSRGSYNEQF
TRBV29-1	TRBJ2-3	SVEGGLAVSTDTQY
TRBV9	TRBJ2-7	ASSVVPSGRAHEQY
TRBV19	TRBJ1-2	ASSDPLRDTNYGYT
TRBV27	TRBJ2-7	ASSTVPNYEQY
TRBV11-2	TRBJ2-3	ASSRGLAVSTDTQY
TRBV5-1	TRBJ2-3	ASAGLSTDTQY